Listed below are T cell receptor beta chains from one sample, sequenced in a study of shared T cell receptors in the human thymus. Sequencing used immunoSEQ multiplex PCR; TCRdb keeps in-frame clones, though not all of them. The sample carries fewer than 700,000 clones, roughly 90% recorded once. The same sample was also studied in work on human thymus T cells.

The specimen sequenced was thymocytes. The receptors here all came from a boy under two years old with a congenital heart defect. Both conserved end residues are part of each CDR3. A D gene is named only where the DNA matches it firmly. Size is omitted from some rows. Given values are once, few, many or a class for expanded clones.

J: TRBJ2-1
V: TRBV5-4
size: NA
D: NA
DNA: TGTGCCAGCAGCTCGGGTGCCGTAGAGAGCCGTTTCAATGAGCAGTTCTTC
CDR3: CASSSGAVESRFNEQFF

J: TRBJ2-3
V: TRBV7-7
size: NA
D: TRBD2
DNA: TGTGCCAGCAGCGAGCTAGCGGAAAGCACAGATACGCAGTATTTT
CDR3: CASSELAESTDTQYF

J: TRBJ2-7
V: TRBV4-3
size: NA
D: TRBD1
DNA: TGCGCCAGCAGCCAAGATTTAGACAGGGGGAAAGAGCAGTACTTC
CDR3: CASSQDLDRGKEQYF

J: TRBJ2-7
V: TRBV19
size: once
D: TRBD1
DNA: TGTGCCAGTAGCCCCCGGGACAGGGACTCCTACGAGCAGTACTTC
CDR3: CASSPRDRDSYEQYF

J: TRBJ2-7
V: TRBV6-5
size: NA
D: NA
DNA: TGTGCCAGCAGCCCGGACCGGAGGCTTTTGTACGAGCAGTACTTC
CDR3: CASSPDRRLLYEQYF

J: TRBJ2-1
V: TRBV7-6
size: NA
D: NA
DNA: TGTGCCAGCAGCTTACAGGGATACAATGAGCAGTTCTTC
CDR3: CASSLQGYNEQFF

J: TRBJ1-3
V: TRBV4-3
size: NA
D: TRBD1
DNA: TGCGCCAGCAGCCAGTATACCGGGACAGGAACCATATATTTT
CDR3: CASSQYTGTGTIYF

J: TRBJ2-3
V: TRBV5-1
size: NA
D: TRBD1
DNA: TGCGCCAGCAGCTTGGTGGACAGGGCCCCAGATACGCAGTATTTT
CDR3: CASSLVDRAPDTQYF

J: TRBJ2-1
V: TRBV4-3
size: NA
D: TRBD2
DNA: TGCGCCAGCAGCCAAGATCGCGGGAGATGCACTGAGCAGTTCTTC
CDR3: CASSQDRGRCTEQFF

J: TRBJ1-2
V: TRBV15
size: NA
D: NA
DNA: TGTGCCACCAGCGACAGGCCCCAAAGAGATGGCTACACCTTC
CDR3: CATSDRPQRDGYTF

J: TRBJ1-2
V: TRBV6-5
size: NA
D: NA
DNA: TGTGCCAGCAGAGACAGCCTATATGGCTACACCTTC
CDR3: CASRDSLYGYTF

J: TRBJ2-7
V: TRBV5-4
size: NA
D: TRBD1
DNA: TGTGCCAGCAGCGCCAGGGGGCCCGAGTCCCCATACGAGCAGTACTTC
CDR3: CASSARGPESPYEQYF

J: TRBJ2-1
V: TRBV11-3
size: NA
D: NA
DNA: TGTGCCAGCAGCAGATCTAGCGACTACGGGCCTCATAGCAATGAGCAGTTCTTC
CDR3: CASSRSSDYGPHSNEQFF

J: TRBJ2-3
V: TRBV4-3
size: NA
D: TRBD2
DNA: TGCGCCAGCAGCCAACTTGCCGGGACTAGCGACCGCACAGATACGCAGTATTTT
CDR3: CASSQLAGTSDRTDTQYF

J: TRBJ2-1
V: TRBV13
size: NA
D: TRBD2
DNA: TGTGCCAGTCTTCCCCGGGGGGGCGCCAAGCGGGATCTCCGGTTCTTC
CDR3: CASLPRGGAKRDLRFF

J: TRBJ2-5
V: TRBV14
size: NA
D: NA
DNA: TGTGCCAGCAGCCAACCCCGGGACTGGTACCAAGAGACCCAGTACTTC
CDR3: CASSQPRDWYQETQYF

J: TRBJ1-1
V: TRBV5-6
size: NA
D: NA
DNA: TGTGCCAGCAGCTGGGGACATTGGGCCACTGAAGCTTTCTTT
CDR3: CASSWGHWATEAFF

J: TRBJ2-7
V: TRBV28
size: few
D: TRBD1
DNA: TGTGCCAGCAGAACCAGGGGGTCCTACGAGCAGTACTTC
CDR3: CASRTRGSYEQYF

J: TRBJ2-5
V: TRBV4-3
size: NA
D: TRBD2
DNA: TGCGCCAGCAGCCACGACTCCGCCGGGACTAGGGAAGAGACCCAGTACTTC
CDR3: CASSHDSAGTREETQYF

J: TRBJ2-3
V: TRBV9
size: NA
D: TRBD2
DNA: TGTGCCAGCAGCGTATGGCCAGCGGGAGTTAAAGATACGCAGTATTTT
CDR3: CASSVWPAGVKDTQYF

J: TRBJ2-1
V: TRBV14
size: NA
D: TRBD2
DNA: TGTGCCAGCAGCCAAGGACTAGCGGCTTCCTACAATGAGCAGTTCTTC
CDR3: CASSQGLAASYNEQFF

J: TRBJ2-1
V: TRBV11-3
size: NA
D: NA
DNA: TGTGCCAGCAGCTTAGATCGAGGCGAGCCGCACAATGAGCAGTTCTTC
CDR3: CASSLDRGEPHNEQFF

J: TRBJ2-7
V: TRBV4-1
size: NA
D: TRBD1
DNA: TGCGCCAGCAGCCGGGACAGGGGGCGCGAAGTGGCAGCCTACGAGCAGTACTTC
CDR3: CASSRDRGREVAAYEQYF

J: TRBJ2-3
V: TRBV21-1
size: NA
D: NA
DNA: TGTGCCAGCAGCAAAATTGACAGGGGATCAGTAACAGATACGCAGTATTTT
CDR3: CASSKIDRGSVTDTQYF

J: TRBJ2-1
V: TRBV4-1
size: NA
D: TRBD2
DNA: TGCGCCAGCAGCCAAGTCCGTGGGACTAGCGGGAGTTACAATGAGCAGTTCTTC
CDR3: CASSQVRGTSGSYNEQFF

J: TRBJ2-7
V: TRBV27
size: NA
D: NA
DNA: TGTGCCAGCAGTTTCGGGCGGGGCTACGAGCAGTACTTC
CDR3: CASSFGRGYEQYF

J: TRBJ1-1
V: TRBV27
size: NA
D: NA
DNA: NA
CDR3: CASSTSGLGNTEAFF

J: TRBJ2-4
V: TRBV15
size: NA
D: TRBD2
DNA: TGTGCCACCAGCAGAACCGGGACTAGCGGGAGGTGGAGGGCCAAAAACATTCAGTACTTC
CDR3: CATSRTGTSGRWRAKNIQYF

J: TRBJ1-3
V: TRBV14
size: NA
D: NA
DNA: TGTGCCAGCAGCCCCTCGGGGGTCGGAAACACCATATATTTT
CDR3: CASSPSGVGNTIYF

J: TRBJ2-1
V: TRBV27
size: NA
D: TRBD2
DNA: TGTGCCAGCAGACCTGGGGGACTAGCGGGAAGGATAAACAATGAGCAGTTCTTC
CDR3: CASRPGGLAGRINNEQFF

J: TRBJ2-7
V: TRBV5-6
size: NA
D: NA
DNA: TGTGCCAGCAGCTCATTCTACGAGCAGTACTTC
CDR3: CASSSFYEQYF

J: TRBJ1-1
V: TRBV9
size: NA
D: TRBD1
DNA: TGTGCCAGCAGCGGCCGGACAGGGCTGAACACTGAAGCTTTCTTT
CDR3: CASSGRTGLNTEAFF

J: TRBJ2-1
V: TRBV4-1
size: NA
D: TRBD2
DNA: TGCGCCAGCAGCCGGGGGCGGGAGGATTACAATGAGCAGTTCTTC
CDR3: CASSRGREDYNEQFF

J: TRBJ2-5
V: TRBV12-5
size: NA
D: TRBD1
DNA: TGTGCTAGTGGACGGACAGGAGAGACCCAGTACTTC
CDR3: CASGRTGETQYF

J: TRBJ1-1
V: TRBV10-2
size: NA
D: NA
DNA: TGCGCCAGCAGTCCTTTGGGGGGGCGGAACACTGAAGCTTTCTTT
CDR3: CASSPLGGRNTEAFF

J: TRBJ2-5
V: TRBV7-4
size: NA
D: TRBD2
DNA: TGTGCCAGCAGCGGGACTAGCGGGAGCGTCCAAGAGACCCAGTACTTC
CDR3: CASSGTSGSVQETQYF

J: TRBJ2-1
V: TRBV25-1
size: NA
D: TRBD2
DNA: TGTGCCAGCAGTGGCCCGGCGGCTAGCGGGAAGATAAATGAGCAGTTCTTC
CDR3: CASSGPAASGKINEQFF

J: TRBJ2-7
V: TRBV27
size: few
D: TRBD2
DNA: TGTGCCAGCCGGGGGGGAGGGACGCACGAGCAGTACTTC
CDR3: CASRGGGTHEQYF

J: TRBJ1-4
V: TRBV29-1
size: NA
D: NA
DNA: TGCAGCGTTCTGTCGCGGGGTAATGAAAAACTGTTTTTT
CDR3: CSVLSRGNEKLFF

J: TRBJ2-2
V: TRBV4-3
size: NA
D: TRBD2
DNA: TGCGCCAGCAGCCAAGGGGAGGGCCAACCCCGAAACACCGGGGAGCTGTTTTTT
CDR3: CASSQGEGQPRNTGELFF

J: TRBJ1-2
V: TRBV9
size: NA
D: NA
DNA: TGTGCCAGCAGCGTTCTTCGGTATGGCTACACCTTC
CDR3: CASSVLRYGYTF

J: TRBJ2-7
V: TRBV27
size: NA
D: NA
DNA: TGTGCCAGCACCCGAAAGGGGGGGCGGCGCGAGCAGTACTTC
CDR3: CASTRKGGRREQYF